The T cell receptor (beta chain) under discussion was sequenced for a study of blood T cell repertoires in COVID-19. Whole-study context: The origin of the acute and convalescent COVID-19 samples was the United States, Italy and Spain. Sources were T cells, B-cell-depleted T cells, or PBMCs; the material itself was cDNA or gDNA.

This table comes from immunoSEQ multiplex PCR, and its TCRdb copy is limited to in-frame clones, with some not included. The repertoire holds hundreds of thousands of clones, with roughly nine tenths as singletons. Trimming took off 6 bases at V and 9 bases at J, with 12 bases between the two ends. CDR3 size: 11 residues. Germline assignment: CDR1 DFQATT and CDR2 SNEGSKA (reference sequence). The genes are TRBV20-1 and TRBJ2-1; D remains unclear. This receptor was obtained from a man in his forties with acute or convalescent COVID-19. The sample was peripheral blood. The DNA of the CDR3 is TGCAGTGCCAAGCTAGTGGGTGAGCAGTTCTTC. This sequence encodes CSAKLVGEQFF.